The 29 T cell receptor beta chains below were found in one sample sequenced in a study of blood T cell repertoires in COVID-19. Some clones are missing from TCRdb's copy, which holds only in-frame ones; the method was immunoSEQ multiplex PCR. The sample lists 250,000 to 350,000 clones; 70% to 90% were seen once. The sample consisted of peripheral blood. The receptors derive from a woman in her 30s who had recovered from COVID-19.

The rearrangement joins TRBV10-3 to TRBJ2-7, with 8 bases that match TRBD2. CDR3 size: 17 residues. With 4 bases clipped from V and 4 bases from J, the junction kept 15 bases outside the gene matches. Germline loops: CDR1 ENHRY, CDR2 SYGVKD. DNA for the CDR3: TGTGCCATCAGTGTTCCTTCCGGGGGGGCGTCCCCTTACGAGCAGTACTTC. It specifies CAISVPSGGASPYEQYF.

The DNA of the CDR3 is TGTGCCATCAGTGGACAGCAGAATGAAAAACTGTTTTTT. Translating it yields CAISGQQNEKLFF. V gene TRBV10-3 combines with J gene TRBJ1-4, with D maybe TRBD1 (5 bases). Germline V gene sequence: CDR1 ENHRY, CDR2 SYGVKD. V was pared by 4 bases and J by 5 bases, with 8 bases between. The CDR3 has 13 amino acids.

The CDR3 coding sequence is TGTGCCAGCAGTTCGAATTCGGACAGCCGTTCCTACGAGCAGTACTTC. This codes for CASSSNSDSRSYEQYF. This chain connects TRBV27 to TRBJ2-7; a possible D gene is TRBD1 (6 bases). The CDR3 length is 16 residues. The ends were cut back, 4 bases at V and 1 base at J, with 17 bases in the middle. Germline V CDR1 and CDR2: MNHEY, SMNVEV (reference sequence).

The rearrangement links TRBV6-5 to TRBJ1-1, with 11 bases identical to TRBD1. CDR1 is MNHEY, CDR2 SVGAGI, per germline. V was pared by 4 bases and J by 3 bases, with 4 bases of the junction left unmatched. This CDR3 region has 15 residues. Here the CDR3 reads CASSSPGQGDTEAFF. The DNA for the CDR3 is TGTGCCAGCAGTTCCCCGGGACAGGGGGACACTGAAGCTTTCTTT.

The V call is TRBV7-2, the J call TRBJ2-7; TRBD2 matches 9 bases. This CDR3 is built from 14 residues. The germline V gene encodes CDR1 SGHTA and CDR2 FQGNSA. After removal of 5 bases from V and 6 bases from J, the junction contained 8 bases not matched to a gene. CDR3 bases: TGTGCCAGCAGCCCGGGACTAGCTCGCGGCGAGCAGTACTTC. It specifies CASSPGLARGEQYF.

This clone was seen a handful of times. The J gene is TRBJ2-1, the V gene TRBV19; weak D call: TRBD1 (5 bases). Trimming pared 9 bases from V and 4 bases from J, leaving 13 bases between. Germline V gene sequence: CDR1 LNHDA, CDR2 SQIVND (reference sequence). The CDR3 is 13 residues long. CDR3 in DNA: TGTGCCAGCCGACAGATCGATTACAATGAGCAGTTCTTC. It encodes CASRQIDYNEQFF.

In its sample, this clone was seen once. The chain joins TRBV9 to TRBJ1-2; the D is unclear. Germline CDR1 SGDLS, CDR2 YYNGEE. CDR3 length equals 16 residues. With 0 bases removed from V and 0 bases from J, the gap between germline ends came to 12 bases. The CDR3 DNA reads as TGTGCCAGCAGCGTAGGCGGGGTCCCCTCTAACTATGGCTACACCTTC. Its translation: CASSVGGVPSNYGYTF.

This clone came up once. The rearrangement joins TRBV15 to TRBJ1-3, with D tentatively TRBD1 (5 bases). The CDR3 sequence is 15 residues long. Deletions cut 0 bases from V and 6 bases from J, with 12 bases between. Germline CDR1 reads LNHNV; CDR2 reads YYDKDF (reference sequence). For the CDR3, the DNA is TGTGCCACCAGCAGAGATCAGACAGTTGAAAACACCATATATTTT. As protein: CATSRDQTVENTIYF.

The chain carries TRBV13 and TRBJ2-5; D not certain. The CDR3 contains 16 residues. Trimming removed 4 bases from V and 1 base from J, with 16 bases in between. Germline CDR1 PRHDT, CDR2 FYEKMQ (reference sequence). CDR3 sequence reads: CASSSASDSFQETQYF. CDR3 nucleotides: TGTGCCAGCAGCTCCGCGAGCGATTCCTTCCAAGAGACCCAGTACTTC.

The chain links TRBV11-3 to TRBJ2-5, with 8 bases matching TRBD1. The V and J ends lost 5 bases and 5 bases, in that order; junction bases with no gene match: 10. This CDR3 has 15 residues. From germline, CDR1 is SGHNT and CDR2 YENEEA. CDR3 bases: TGTGCCAGCAGCCCCCGGGGGACAGGCGGCGAGACCCAGTACTTC. This encodes CASSPRGTGGETQYF.

This clone was counted a single time. The chain combines TRBV7-9 with TRBJ2-2; D unresolved. The CDR3 extends over 15 amino acids. V was trimmed by 1 base and J by 0 bases, leaving 6 bases between them. Per germline, CDR1 SEHNR and CDR2 FQNEAQ (reference sequence). The CDR3 region is CASSLGAANTGELFF. DNA for the CDR3: TGTGCCAGCAGCTTAGGGGCAGCGAACACCGGGGAGCTGTTTTTT.

The rearrangement links TRBV13 to TRBJ2-1; 9 nucleotides match TRBD1. V lost 5 bases and J lost 4; bases outside the gene matches: 3. This CDR3 has 14 residues. Looked up from germline, CDR1 is PRHDT and CDR2 is FYEKMQ (reference sequence). The DNA for the CDR3 is TGTGCCAGCAGCCCGACAGGGGGGTACAATGAGCAGTTCTTC. Translating it yields CASSPTGGYNEQFF. The full variable domain, its missing parts supplied by reference TRBV13 and TRBJ2-1, is AAGVIQSPRHLIKEKRETATLKCYPIPRHDTVYWYQQGPGQDPQFLISFYEKMQSDKGSIPDRFSAQQFSDYHSELNMSSLELGDSALYFCASSPTGGYNEQFFGPGTRLTVL.

The chain carries TRBV27 and TRBJ2-7; weak D call: TRBD1 (6 bases). CDR3 length: 15 amino acids. Germline CDR1 is MNHEY and CDR2 is SMNVEV (reference sequence). V was cut by 6 bases and J by 2 bases, with 17 bases left in between. The DNA of the CDR3 is TGTGCCAGCAGCCCTCAAGGGGGTCAGACCTACGAGCAGTACTTC. Protein: CASSPQGGQTYEQYF.

This clone occurred once. This may be a read error: a much more frequent sequence differs by one nucleotide. The chain links TRBV2 to TRBJ2-7; TRBD1 matches 8 bases. This CDR3 region has 13 residues. Germline V CDR1 and CDR2: SNHLY, FYNNEI. V trimming: 5 bases; J trimming: 3 bases; junction bases outside the gene matches: 3. CDR3 bases: TGTGCCAGCAGTTCCGACAGGGGCTACGAGCAGTACTTC. This translates into CASSSDRGYEQYF. Full variable domain (outside the CDR3, taken from reference TRBV2 and TRBJ2-7): EPEVTQTPSHQVTQMGQEVILRCVPISNHLYFYWYRQILGQKVEFLVSFYNNEISEKSEIFDDQFSVERPDGSNFTLKIRSTKLEDSAMYFCASSSDRGYEQYFGPGTRLTVT.

The chain employs TRBV15 and TRBJ2-4, with D uncertain. V lost 1 base, J lost 0 bases, and 10 bases lay in between. The CDR3 spans 16 residues. Germline values: CDR1 LNHNV, CDR2 YYDKDF (reference sequence). CDR3 amino acids: CATSRVYNIAKNIQYF. In nucleotides, the CDR3 is TGTGCCACCAGCAGAGTTTATAATATAGCCAAAAACATTCAGTACTTC.

The CDR3 loop is CASSFIGGGATDTQYF. As DNA, the CDR3 is TGTGCCAGCAGCTTTATCGGCGGGGGGGCCACAGATACGCAGTATTTT. This chain joins TRBV5-4 and TRBJ2-3, with 9 bases fitting TRBD2. Germline V gene lookup returns CDR1 SGHNT and CDR2 YYREEE (reference sequence). V was clipped by 2 bases and J by 2 bases; unmatched bases: 6. The CDR3 length is 16 residues.

The V call is TRBV19, the J call TRBJ2-3, with TRBD1 identical over 8 bases. V gave up 2 bases and J gave up 5 bases; unmatched junction bases: 12. This CDR3 is built from 17 residues. CDR1 is LNHDA, CDR2 SQIVND, per germline (reference sequence). The CDR3 sequence: CASSIPIWAGGIDTQYF. The CDR3, as DNA: TGTGCCAGTAGTATACCGATTTGGGCAGGGGGCATAGATACGCAGTATTTT.

The V gene is TRBV6-2 or TRBV6-3, the J gene TRBJ1-3; 10 nucleotides line up with TRBD1. With 5 bases clipped from V and 0 bases from J, the junction kept 10 bases outside the gene matches. CDR1 and CDR2 from the germline V gene are MNHEY and SVGEGT. The CDR3 sequence is 18 residues long. The CDR3 is CASSGWTGGNPSGNTIYF. In nucleotides, the CDR3 is TGTGCCAGCAGTGGATGGACAGGGGGAAATCCCTCTGGAAACACCATATATTTT.

This chain links TRBV29-1 with TRBJ2-7, with TRBD1 identical over 8 bases. Germline-derived CDR1 and CDR2 are SQVTM and ANQGSEA. The CDR3 is made up of 12 amino acids. The trim removed 6 bases at V and 5 bases at J, leaving 6 bases unmatched. CDR3 in amino acids: CSVGQGFNEQYF. The DNA of the CDR3 is TGCAGCGTCGGACAGGGATTCAACGAGCAGTACTTC.

The J gene is TRBJ2-5, the V gene TRBV2; 10 nucleotides align to TRBD1. Trimming removed 6 bases from V and 2 bases from J; junction bases left unmatched: 3. Germline V CDR1 and CDR2: SNHLY, FYNNEI. The CDR3 is 14 amino acids. The CDR3 bases are TGTGCCAGCAGGGACAGGGGGGGACAAGAGACCCAGTACTTC. Translated, it gives CASRDRGGQETQYF.

This chain joins TRBV21-1 and TRBJ2-5; the table gives TRBD2 as D, unverified against the DNA. TRBV21-1 is assigned pseudogene status. The CDR3 loop spans 14 amino acids. In nucleotides, the CDR3 is TGTGCCAGCAGCACCGGGAGGGGACAAGAGACCCAGTACTTC. It encodes CASSTGRGQETQYF.

The chain carries TRBV14 and TRBJ1-3; no clear D gene. V shed 2 bases and J shed 0 bases, with 8 bases lying between them. The germline gives CDR1 SGHDN, CDR2 FVKESK. The CDR3 totals 15 residues. The CDR3 here is CASSQIQSSGNTIYF. CDR3 nucleotide sequence: TGTGCCAGCAGCCAAATACAGAGCTCTGGAAACACCATATATTTT.

The chain recombines TRBV7-2 with TRBJ2-5; 9 bases map to TRBD1. Per the germline V gene, CDR1 is SGHTA and CDR2 is FQGNSA. The CDR3 has 14 residues. The V segment lost 2 bases and the J segment 5 bases; nucleotides outside the gene matches: 3. The CDR3 protein is CASSLRDRAETQYF. CDR3 in DNA: TGTGCCAGCAGCTTACGGGACAGGGCTGAGACCCAGTACTTC. The whole variable domain, filled in from reference TRBV7-2 and TRBJ2-5, reads GAGVSQSPSNKVTEKGKDVELRCDPISGHTALYWYRQSLGQGLEFLIYFQGNSAPDKSGLPSDRFSAERTGGSVSTLTIQRTQQEDSAVYLCASSLRDRAETQYFGPGTRLLVL.

The chain carries TRBV3-1 (or the pseudogene TRBV3-2) and TRBJ1-5; TRBD1 matches at 11 bases. The CDR3 consists of 16 residues. The germline V gene encodes CDR1 LGHDT and CDR2 YNNKEL (reference sequence). The V and J ends lost 3 bases and 5 bases, in that order; junction bases with no gene match: 6. CDR3 sequence (DNA): TGTGCCAGCAGCCACGGCTGGGACAGGGGGGATCAGCCCCAGCATTTT. This translates into CASSHGWDRGDQPQHF.

The CDR3 reads CASSYDRGGSEKLFF. Written as DNA, the CDR3 is TGTGCCAGCAGCTACGACAGGGGAGGAAGCGAAAAACTGTTTTTT. This rearrangement joins TRBV21-1 to TRBJ1-4; TRBD1 was called by the table and not checked on the DNA. TRBV21-1 is a pseudogene locus. This CDR3 is 15 amino acids long.

V is TRBV5-1 and J is TRBJ2-3; D is uncertain. V was trimmed by 0 bases and J by 6 bases, leaving 11 bases between them. This CDR3 spans 14 amino acids. Germline CDR1 is SGHRS and CDR2 is YFSETQ. Written as DNA, the CDR3 is TGCGCCAGCAGCTTGGGTGGGCCGAGCGATACGCAGTATTTT. Translation: CASSLGGPSDTQYF.

The sample holds one count of this clone. The gene calls are TRBV9 and TRBJ2-5, with 10 bases that match TRBD1. J lost 4 bases, V lost 0 bases, and 3 bases had no gene match. The CDR3 spans 15 residues. Looked up from germline, CDR1 is SGDLS and CDR2 is YYNGEE. The CDR3 region is CASSVAGQGGETQYF. The DNA for the CDR3 is TGTGCCAGCAGCGTAGCCGGACAGGGGGGAGAGACCCAGTACTTC. Based on the CDR3 plus reference TRBV9 and TRBJ2-5, the full variable domain is DSGVTQTPKHLITATGQRVTLRCSPRSGDLSVYWYQQSLDQGLQFLIQYYNGEERAKGNILERFSAQQFPDLHSELNLSSLELGDSALYFCASSVAGQGGETQYFGPGTRLLVL.

In nucleotides, the CDR3 is TGTGCCAGTAGTAGAGGGCTTGATAATTCACCCCTCCACTTT. Amino acids: CASSRGLDNSPLHF. The chain links TRBV19 to TRBJ1-6, with D unresolved. Germline loops: CDR1 LNHDA, CDR2 SQIVND (reference sequence). The CDR3 contains 14 residues. V gave up 4 bases and J gave up 5 bases, with 9 bases separating them.

The J gene is TRBJ2-7, the V gene TRBV5-4; TRBD1 matches 9 bases. CDR1 is SGHNT and CDR2 is YYREEE in the germline V gene (reference sequence). V was pared by 4 bases and J by 0 bases, with 8 bases of the junction left unmatched. The CDR3 loop spans 16 amino acids. In DNA, the CDR3 is TGTGCCAGCAGCGAGCCGGGACAGGGCCTCTCCTACGAGCAGTACTTC. As protein: CASSEPGQGLSYEQYF.